Presented here are 27 T cell receptor beta chains from one specimen sequenced in a study of blood T cell repertoires in COVID-19 (dated by TCRdb to the early 2020s). Library preparation was by the immunoSEQ multiplex PCR assay. TCRdb re-hosts the immuneACCESS table, in-frame sequences only. Its copies lack some clones; in the studies checked, an unresolved V gene accounts for under half of them, and the cause for the rest is not known. Across this sample there are 280,000 or so clones, with approximately 88% seen only once. 6.9% of the sample is held by the ten biggest clonotypes. The sample was peripheral blood. The receptors here all came from a woman aged 30 to 39 who had recovered from COVID-19.

A remark on this clone: This CDR3 is also generated by other DNA sequences in the sample. J is TRBJ2-7 and V is TRBV24-1; 8 bases are shared with TRBD1. Germline loops: CDR1 KGHDR, CDR2 SFDVKD. Germline trimming cut 3 bases from V and 0 bases from J; bases unmatched to any gene: 3. This CDR3 is 15 amino acids long. Here the CDR3 reads CATSDPGTGSYEQYF. DNA of the CDR3: TGTGCCACCAGTGATCCCGGGACAGGCTCCTACGAGCAGTACTTC.

A remark on this clone: This same CDR3 is encoded by further DNA sequences in the sample. The CDR3 nucleotides read TGTGCCAGCTCACCATGGACAGGGGGCGATGGCTACACCTTC. As protein: CASSPWTGGDGYTF. The chain carries TRBV18 and TRBJ1-2; 11 bases are shared with TRBD1. This CDR3 contains 14 residues. Germline trimming cut 2 bases from V and 6 bases from J; bases unmatched to any gene: 2. The germline CDR1 and CDR2 sequences are KGHSH and LQKENI.

V gene TRBV25-1 combines with J gene TRBJ1-5, with a tentative D call TRBD1 (6 bases). The CDR3 loop spans 16 amino acids. V was shortened by 4 bases and J by 3 bases, with 16 bases between the two germline ends. The V gene's germline CDR1 is MGHDK and CDR2 SYGVNS. The CDR3 loop reads CASSGNPGQPNQPQHF. For the CDR3, the DNA is TGTGCCAGCAGTGGCAACCCGGGACAACCCAATCAGCCCCAGCATTTT.

CDR3 in amino acids: CASTPTGRTGELFF. CDR3 DNA: TGTGCCAGCACCCCGACAGGCCGGACCGGGGAGCTGTTTTTT. V usage is TRBV6-5 and J usage is TRBJ2-2; D perhaps matches TRBD1 (6 bases). The CDR3 sequence is 14 residues long. The germline gives CDR1 MNHEY, CDR2 SVGAGI. Trimming shortened V by 7 bases and J by 5 bases, and 14 bases separated the two germline ends.

A few counts support this clone. Here the CDR3 reads CASTGTGVGSPLHF. DNA of the CDR3: TGCGCCAGCACAGGGACAGGGGTGGGTTCACCCCTCCACTTT. J is TRBJ1-6 and V is TRBV5-1, with 10 bases identical to TRBD1. CDR1 is SGHRS, CDR2 YFSETQ, per germline. V shed 6 bases and J 9 bases; nucleotides not matched to a gene: 6. This CDR3 has 14 amino acids.

The chain combines TRBV5-4 with TRBJ2-1; tentatively, D is TRBD2 (7 bases). Germline CDR1 reads SGHNT; CDR2 reads YYREEE (reference sequence). The CDR3 consists of 13 residues. The V and J ends lost 4 bases and 7 bases respectively, with 12 bases between them. CDR3 DNA sequence: TGTGCCAGCAGCGGGGGGGCCAGGAATGAGCAGTTCTTC. Protein sequence: CASSGGARNEQFF. The variable domain in full, with the rest retrieved from reference TRBV5-4 and TRBJ2-1, is ETGVTQSPTHLIKTRGQQVTLRCSSQSGHNTVSWYQQALGQGPQFIFQYYREEENGRGNFPPRFSGLQFPNYSSELNVNALELDDSALYLCASSGGARNEQFFGPGTRLTVL.

The chain carries TRBV28 and TRBJ1-5, with TRBD1 identical over 9 bases. The CDR3 totals 12 residues. Germline trimming cut 7 bases from V and 7 bases from J; bases unmatched to any gene: 2. Germline values: CDR1 MDHEN, CDR2 SYDVKM. The CDR3 bases are TGTGCCAGCACAGGACAGGGGCAGCCCCAGCATTTT. It translates to CASTGQGQPQHF.

The V and J genes are TRBV25-1 and TRBJ2-7, with D unclear. The CDR3 spans 11 residues. CDR1 and CDR2 (germline): MGHDK, SYGVNS. V lost 3 bases and J 6 bases, leaving 6 bases between the germline ends. Here the CDR3 reads CASSDNLEQYF. The CDR3 DNA sequence: TGTGCCAGCAGTGATAATCTCGAGCAGTACTTC.

The rearrangement links TRBV27 to TRBJ2-2; D is undetermined. Per the germline V gene, CDR1 is MNHEY and CDR2 is SMNVEV (reference sequence). This CDR3 is built from 13 residues. Trimming removed 7 bases from V and 7 bases from J, with 13 bases in between. CDR3 nucleotides: TGTGCCAGCACCCTATGGGCCGGCGGGGAGCTGTTTTTT. Translating it yields CASTLWAGGELFF.

This clone was picked up a small number of times. The chain combines TRBV7-2 with TRBJ1-4, with D perhaps TRBD1 (6 bases). Germline V CDR1 and CDR2: SGHTA, FQGNSA. Trimming shortened V by 1 base and J by 4 bases, and 10 bases separated the two germline ends. The CDR3 has 15 amino acids. The CDR3 DNA follows: TGTGCCAGCAGCTTAGGTGGGGACAATAATGAAAAACTGTTTTTT. Its translation is CASSLGGDNNEKLFF.

The J gene is TRBJ2-1, the V gene TRBV16; TRBD1 aligns across 7 bases. This CDR3 contains 18 residues. V dropped 1 base and J dropped 0; count of bases not matched to a gene: 9. Germline CDR1 and CDR2: KGHSY and FQNENV. The CDR3 protein is CASSQYLTGLSSYNEQFF. DNA for the CDR3: TGTGCCAGCAGCCAATATTTGACAGGGCTGAGCTCCTACAATGAGCAGTTCTTC.

The V gene is TRBV19, the J gene TRBJ1-5, with TRBD1 identical over 7 bases. Germline V gene lookup returns CDR1 LNHDA and CDR2 SQIVND (reference sequence). This CDR3 comprises 17 residues. After removal of 4 bases from V and 2 bases from J, the junction contained 11 bases not matched to a gene. CDR3 in DNA: TGTGCCAGTAGTAGGGTTCCAGGGGGAAGAGGCAATCAGCCCCAGCATTTT. Translated, it gives CASSRVPGGRGNQPQHF.

The gene calls are TRBV7-3 and TRBJ2-1; maybe TRBD2 (7 bases). The CDR3 is made up of 16 amino acids. Germline V lookup: CDR1 SGHTA, CDR2 FQGTGA. V was trimmed by 5 bases and J by 5 bases, leaving 19 bases between them. The CDR3 bases are TGTGCCAGCAGCCTCGTATTCGGGGGGCCTCACAATGAGCAGTTCTTC. Its translation is CASSLVFGGPHNEQFF.

This chain joins TRBV4-1 and TRBJ1-5; D gene ambiguous. Between the trimmed V and J ends, which lost 0 bases and 0 bases, there was a span of 18 bases. Germline CDR1 MGHRA, CDR2 YSYEKL. This CDR3 contains 19 residues. CDR3 in DNA: TGCGCCAGCAGCCAAGATACCAGGTTCCTTGGCTATAGCAATCAGCCCCAGCATTTT. It is translated as CASSQDTRFLGYSNQPQHF.

The chain carries TRBV7-9 and TRBJ1-2; 7 bases agree with TRBD1. Trimming at V came to 7 bases and at J to 8 bases, leaving 7 bases not matched to a gene. CDR1 SEHNR and CDR2 FQNEAQ come from the germline V gene (reference sequence). The CDR3 consists of 12 residues. The CDR3 region has the DNA TGTGCCAGCACCCTGGACAGGCACGGCTACACCTTC. As protein: CASTLDRHGYTF.

CDR3 sequence reads: CASSLAGTGRLKAFF. CDR3 sequence (DNA): TGTGCCAGCAGTTTGGCCGGGACAGGGCGCCTTAAAGCTTTCTTT. The V and J genes are TRBV28 and TRBJ1-1, with 9 bases identical to TRBD1. Looked up from germline, CDR1 is MDHEN and CDR2 is SYDVKM. This CDR3 comprises 15 residues. Germline trimming cut 3 bases from V and 9 bases from J; bases unmatched to any gene: 11.

V gene TRBV18 combines with J gene TRBJ2-3; TRBD2 matches 8 bases. CDR3 length equals 16 residues. CDR1 KGHSH and CDR2 LQKENI come from the germline V gene. V shed 3 bases and J 3 bases; nucleotides not matched to a gene: 8. CDR3 sequence reads: CASSPRGGKATDTQYF. The DNA for the CDR3 is TGTGCCAGCTCACCCCGCGGGGGGAAGGCGACAGATACGCAGTATTTT.

A few counts support this clone. This sequence joins TRBV6-2 or TRBV6-3 and TRBJ1-5; a weak D match, TRBD1 (6 bases). CDR3 size: 15 residues. V dropped 5 bases and J dropped 4 bases, with 15 bases sitting between them. Germline V gene sequence: CDR1 MNHEY, CDR2 SVGEGT. The CDR3 protein is CASSVRTALNQPQHF. CDR3 bases: TGTGCCAGCAGTGTAAGGACAGCTCTGAATCAGCCCCAGCATTTT.

The chain has TRBV2 and TRBJ2-1; D not resolved. Germline loops: CDR1 SNHLY, CDR2 FYNNEI. The CDR3 sequence is 14 residues long. Trimming removed 3 bases at V and 4 bases at J, with 10 bases between. CDR3 protein: CASSDSAVYNEQFF. Written as DNA, the CDR3 is TGTGCCAGCAGTGATTCCGCGGTGTACAATGAGCAGTTCTTC. The full variable domain, completed using reference TRBV2 and TRBJ2-1, is EPEVTQTPSHQVTQMGQEVILRCVPISNHLYFYWYRQILGQKVEFLVSFYNNEISEKSEIFDDQFSVERPDGSNFTLKIRSTKLEDSAMYFCASSDSAVYNEQFFGPGTRLTVL.

This chain links TRBV5-6 with TRBJ2-2; TRBD1 is a possible D gene (5 bases). Trimming removed 3 bases from V and 7 bases from J, with 10 bases in between. Germline V gene sequence: CDR1 SGHDT, CDR2 YYEEEE. The CDR3 extends over 13 amino acids. The CDR3 spells CASSWTLGGELFF. Here the CDR3 DNA reads TGTGCCAGCAGCTGGACACTGGGCGGGGAGCTGTTTTTT.

The V and J genes are TRBV7-6 and TRBJ1-4, with a possible D match to TRBD1 (6 bases). The germline V gene has CDR1 SGHVS and CDR2 FNYEAQ. This CDR3 is 15 amino acids long. V was trimmed by 3 bases and J by 1 base, leaving 9 bases between them. CDR3: CASSLGGGTNEKLFF. Written as DNA, the CDR3 is TGTGCCAGCAGCTTGGGAGGGGGAACTAATGAAAAACTGTTTTTT.

The genes are TRBV4-3 and TRBJ2-7; a possible D gene is TRBD1 (6 bases). Looked up from germline, CDR1 is LGHNA and CDR2 is YSLEER. The CDR3 totals 15 residues. V lost 4 bases, J lost 7 bases, and 20 bases lay in between. The chain's CDR3 is CASSPGSGAPWEQYF. The CDR3 DNA sequence: TGCGCCAGCAGCCCCGGTTCAGGGGCCCCGTGGGAGCAGTACTTC.

CDR3 protein: CASSPRDSYEQYF. CDR3 coding DNA: TGCGCCAGCAGCCCACGGGACAGCTACGAGCAGTACTTC. V is TRBV5-1 and J is TRBJ2-7, with 7 bases lining up with TRBD1. Germline V gene data show CDR1 as SGHRS and CDR2 as YFSETQ. V lost 4 bases and J lost 3; bases outside the gene matches: 4. This CDR3 is 13 amino acids long.

The genes are TRBV9 and TRBJ1-1; 7 bases are a match to TRBD1. With 3 bases clipped from V and 7 bases from J, the junction kept 9 bases outside the gene matches. Looked up from germline, CDR1 is SGDLS and CDR2 is YYNGEE. This CDR3 has 14 residues. The CDR3 sequence is CASSGAGQKNEAFF. DNA of the CDR3: TGTGCCAGCAGCGGCGCGGGACAGAAAAATGAAGCTTTCTTT.

The chain employs TRBV28 and TRBJ1-2; D remains unclear. V lost 1 base and J lost 1, with 10 bases in between. CDR3 length: 15 residues. Germline V gives CDR1 MDHEN, CDR2 SYDVKM. CDR3 DNA: TGTGCCAGCAGTTTATTTGCCGGGAATAACTATGGCTACACCTTC. Translated: CASSLFAGNNYGYTF.

The chain links TRBV9 to TRBJ2-7; 9 positions match TRBD2. There are 17 residues in the CDR3. The germline V gene has CDR1 SGDLS and CDR2 YYNGEE. After removal of 0 bases from V and 6 bases from J, the junction contained 13 bases not matched to a gene. The CDR3 region is CASSVGLAGYLASEQYF. The DNA of the CDR3 is TGTGCCAGCAGCGTAGGCCTAGCGGGGTACTTGGCCAGCGAGCAGTACTTC.

The chain recombines TRBV10-3 with TRBJ2-7; tentative D call: TRBD1 (6 bases). The length of the CDR3 is 11 residues. V lost 10 bases and J lost 5, with 12 bases in between. Germline CDR1 is ENHRY and CDR2 is SYGVKD. CDR3 region: CASHTGNEQYF. In DNA form, the CDR3 reads TGTGCCAGCCACACAGGGAACGAGCAGTACTTC.